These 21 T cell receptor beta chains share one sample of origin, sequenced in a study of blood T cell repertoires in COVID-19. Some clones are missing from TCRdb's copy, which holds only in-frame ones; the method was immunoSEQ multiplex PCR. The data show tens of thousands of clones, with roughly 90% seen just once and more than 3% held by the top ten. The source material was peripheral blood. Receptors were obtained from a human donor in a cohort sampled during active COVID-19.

The CDR3 DNA sequence: TGTGCCAGCAGTAATGGGGGAGGATACTATGGCTACACCTTC. This gives the protein CASSNGGGYYGYTF. The chain employs TRBV2 and TRBJ1-2, with a tentative D call TRBD1 (5 bases). V lost 5 bases to trimming and J lost 3 bases, with 13 bases between them. The CDR3 is 14 amino acids. The germline CDR1 and CDR2 sequences are SNHLY and FYNNEI.

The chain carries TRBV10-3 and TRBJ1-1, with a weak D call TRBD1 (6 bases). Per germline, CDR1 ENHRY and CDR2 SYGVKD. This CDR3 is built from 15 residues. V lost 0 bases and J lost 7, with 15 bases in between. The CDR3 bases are TGTGCCATCAGTGAGTCCCGACAGGATAGAGATGAAGCTTTCTTT. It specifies CAISESRQDRDEAFF.

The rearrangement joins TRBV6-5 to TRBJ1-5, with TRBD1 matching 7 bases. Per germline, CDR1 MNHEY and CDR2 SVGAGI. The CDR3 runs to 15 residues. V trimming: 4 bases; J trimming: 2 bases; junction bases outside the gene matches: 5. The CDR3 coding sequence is TGTGCCAGCAGTTCCACCGGGACAGGCAATCAGCCCCAGCATTTT. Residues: CASSSTGTGNQPQHF.

The CDR3 DNA is TGTGCCACCAGTGATTTTAGATCAGAGAACGGGGAGACCCAGTACTTC. It translates to CATSDFRSENGETQYF. This chain joins TRBV24-1 and TRBJ2-5, with no clear D. Trimming stripped 1 base from V and 5 bases from J, with 16 bases between. The CDR3 is made up of 16 amino acids. CDR1 is KGHDR, CDR2 SFDVKD, per germline.

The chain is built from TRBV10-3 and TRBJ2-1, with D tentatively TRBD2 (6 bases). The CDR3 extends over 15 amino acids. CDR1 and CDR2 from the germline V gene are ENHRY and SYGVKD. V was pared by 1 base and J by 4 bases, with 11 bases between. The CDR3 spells CAISELGLEYNEQFF. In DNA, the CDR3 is TGTGCCATCAGTGAGTTGGGACTGGAGTACAATGAGCAGTTCTTC.

CDR3 in amino acids: CASSLPSTAYEQYF. The DNA of the CDR3 is TGTGCCAGCAGTCTCCCGTCGACAGCCTACGAGCAGTACTTC. V and J are TRBV28 and TRBJ2-7; the D gene is possibly TRBD1 (5 bases). The V end was cut by 5 bases, the J end by 2 bases, with 13 bases between. Germline CDR1 is MDHEN and CDR2 is SYDVKM. This CDR3 is built from 14 residues.

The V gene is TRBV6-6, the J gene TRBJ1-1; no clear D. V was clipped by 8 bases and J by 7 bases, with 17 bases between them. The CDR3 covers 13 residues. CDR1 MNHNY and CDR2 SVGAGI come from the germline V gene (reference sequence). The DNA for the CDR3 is TGTGCCAGCTCCTCCTCCCTCCTTGTTGAAGCTTTCTTT. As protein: CASSSSLLVEAFF.

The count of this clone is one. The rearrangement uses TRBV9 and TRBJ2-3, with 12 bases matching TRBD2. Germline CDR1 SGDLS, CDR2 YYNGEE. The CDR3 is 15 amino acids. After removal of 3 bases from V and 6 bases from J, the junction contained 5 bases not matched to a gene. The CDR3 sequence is CASSASGGAYDTQYF. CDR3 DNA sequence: TGTGCCAGCAGCGCTAGCGGGGGGGCCTACGATACGCAGTATTTT.

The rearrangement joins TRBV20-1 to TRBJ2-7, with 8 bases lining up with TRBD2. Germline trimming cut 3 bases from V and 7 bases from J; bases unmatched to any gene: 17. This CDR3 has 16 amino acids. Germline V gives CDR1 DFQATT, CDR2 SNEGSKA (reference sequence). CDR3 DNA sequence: TGCAGTGCTAGTGAACCCGGGACTAGTGAGAAGTGGGAGCAGTACTTC. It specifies CSASEPGTSEKWEQYF.

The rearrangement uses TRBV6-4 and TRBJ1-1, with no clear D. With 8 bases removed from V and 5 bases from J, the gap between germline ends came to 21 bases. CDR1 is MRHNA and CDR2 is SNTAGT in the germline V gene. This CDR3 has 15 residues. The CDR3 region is CASCRSPGRETEAFF. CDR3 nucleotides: TGTGCCAGCTGTAGAAGCCCGGGAAGGGAAACTGAAGCTTTCTTT.

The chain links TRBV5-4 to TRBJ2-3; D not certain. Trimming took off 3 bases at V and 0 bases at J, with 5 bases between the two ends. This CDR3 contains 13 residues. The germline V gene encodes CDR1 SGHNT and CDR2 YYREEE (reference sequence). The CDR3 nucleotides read TGTGCCAGCAGCTGGCCTAGCACAGATACGCAGTATTTT. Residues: CASSWPSTDTQYF.

CDR3 coding DNA: TGTGCCAGCAGCTTGGGGGCTAGCTGGACAGATACGCAGTATTTT. This sequence encodes CASSLGASWTDTQYF. The chain is built from TRBV5-5 and TRBJ2-3, with D possibly being TRBD2 (5 bases). Germline V gene lookup returns CDR1 SGHKS and CDR2 YYEKEE (reference sequence). The CDR3 contains 15 residues. Between the trimmed V and J ends, which lost 0 bases and 3 bases, there was a span of 11 bases.

The CDR3: CASSEANYEQYF. For the CDR3, the DNA is TGTGCCAGCAGTGAAGCCAACTACGAGCAGTACTTC. The chain carries TRBV2 and TRBJ2-7; no reliable D call. The CDR3 extends over 12 amino acids. Germline V gene data show CDR1 as SNHLY and CDR2 as FYNNEI. V shed 0 bases and J shed 3 bases, with 3 bases lying between them.

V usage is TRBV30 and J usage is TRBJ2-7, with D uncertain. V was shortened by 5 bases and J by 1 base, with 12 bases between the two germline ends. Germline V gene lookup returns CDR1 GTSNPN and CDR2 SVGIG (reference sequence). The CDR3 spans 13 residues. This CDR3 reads CAWGDEVSYEQYF. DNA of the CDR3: TGTGCCTGGGGTGACGAGGTTTCCTACGAGCAGTACTTC.

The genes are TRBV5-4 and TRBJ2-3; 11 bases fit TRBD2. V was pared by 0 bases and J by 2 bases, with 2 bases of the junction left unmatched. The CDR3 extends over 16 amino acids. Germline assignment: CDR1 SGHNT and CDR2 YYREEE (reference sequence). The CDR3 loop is CASSLELAGATDTQYF. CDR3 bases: TGTGCCAGCAGCTTGGAACTAGCGGGGGCCACAGATACGCAGTATTTT.

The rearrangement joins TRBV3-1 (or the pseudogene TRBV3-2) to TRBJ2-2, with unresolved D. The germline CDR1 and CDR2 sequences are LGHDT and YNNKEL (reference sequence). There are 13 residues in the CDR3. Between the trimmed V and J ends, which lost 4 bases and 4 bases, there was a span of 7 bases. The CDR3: CASSRAATGELFF. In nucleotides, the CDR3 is TGTGCCAGCAGCCGGGCAGCCACCGGGGAGCTGTTTTTT.

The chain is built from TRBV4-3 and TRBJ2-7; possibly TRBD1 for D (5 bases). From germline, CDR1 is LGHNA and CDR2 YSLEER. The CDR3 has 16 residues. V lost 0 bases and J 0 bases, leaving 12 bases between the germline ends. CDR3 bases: TGCGCCAGCAGCCAAGAAGCATTAGGGGCCTCCTACGAGCAGTACTTC. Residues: CASSQEALGASYEQYF.

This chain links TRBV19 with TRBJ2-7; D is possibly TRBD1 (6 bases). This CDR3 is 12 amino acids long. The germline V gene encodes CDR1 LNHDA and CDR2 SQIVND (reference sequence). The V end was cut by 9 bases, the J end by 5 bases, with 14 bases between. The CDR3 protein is CASSRGVHEQYF. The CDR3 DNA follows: TGTGCCAGCTCCAGGGGAGTCCACGAGCAGTACTTC.

DNA for the CDR3: TGTGCCAGCAGTATGGGACAGGAGATTGAAGCTTTCTTT. It codes for CASSMGQEIEAFF. J is TRBJ1-1 and V is TRBV5-4; TRBD1 matches at 8 bases. V gave up 5 bases and J gave up 7 bases; unmatched junction bases: 7. Germline V gives CDR1 SGHNT, CDR2 YYREEE (reference sequence). This CDR3 has 13 residues.

The DNA of the CDR3 is TGTGCCAGTAGTATTCCGGTCTATGGCTACACCTTC. Translation gives CASSIPVYGYTF. The V gene is TRBV19, the J gene TRBJ1-2; D ambiguous. This CDR3 has 12 residues. Germline lookup yields CDR1 LNHDA and CDR2 SQIVND (reference sequence). Trimming shortened V by 3 bases and J by 4 bases, and 6 bases separated the two germline ends.

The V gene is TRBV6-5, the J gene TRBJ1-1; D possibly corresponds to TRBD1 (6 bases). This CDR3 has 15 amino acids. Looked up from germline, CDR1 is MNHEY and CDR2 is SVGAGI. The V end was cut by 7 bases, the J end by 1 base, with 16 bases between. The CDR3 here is CASTQGTLRNTEAFF. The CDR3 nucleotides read TGTGCCAGCACTCAAGGGACACTAAGGAACACTGAAGCTTTCTTT.